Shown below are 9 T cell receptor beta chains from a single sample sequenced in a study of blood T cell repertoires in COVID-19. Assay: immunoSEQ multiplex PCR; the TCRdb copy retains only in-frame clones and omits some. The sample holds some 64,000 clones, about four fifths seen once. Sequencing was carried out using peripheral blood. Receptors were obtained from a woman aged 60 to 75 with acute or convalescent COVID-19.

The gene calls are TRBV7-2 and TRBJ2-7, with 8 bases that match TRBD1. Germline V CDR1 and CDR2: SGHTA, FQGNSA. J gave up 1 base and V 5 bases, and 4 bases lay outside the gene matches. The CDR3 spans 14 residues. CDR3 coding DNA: TGTGCCAGCAGCCAAGACAGGGGATCCTACGAGCAGTACTTC. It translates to CASSQDRGSYEQYF.

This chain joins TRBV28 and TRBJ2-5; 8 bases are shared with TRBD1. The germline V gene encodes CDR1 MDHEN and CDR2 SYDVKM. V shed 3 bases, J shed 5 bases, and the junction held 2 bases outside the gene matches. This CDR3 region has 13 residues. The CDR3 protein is CASSFDRGETQYF. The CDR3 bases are TGTGCCAGCAGTTTTGACAGGGGCGAGACCCAGTACTTC. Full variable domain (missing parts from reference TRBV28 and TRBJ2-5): DVKVTQSSRYLVKRTGEKVFLECVQDMDHENMFWYRQDPGLGLRLIYFSYDVKMKEKGDIPEGYSVSREKKERFSLILESASTNQTSMYLCASSFDRGETQYFGPGTRLLVL.

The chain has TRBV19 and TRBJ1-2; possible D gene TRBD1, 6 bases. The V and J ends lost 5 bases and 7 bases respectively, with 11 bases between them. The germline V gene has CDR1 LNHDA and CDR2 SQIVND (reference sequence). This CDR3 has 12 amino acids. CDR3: CASSAGAGGYTF. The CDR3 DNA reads TGTGCCAGTAGTGCAGGGGCCGGTGGCTACACCTTC.

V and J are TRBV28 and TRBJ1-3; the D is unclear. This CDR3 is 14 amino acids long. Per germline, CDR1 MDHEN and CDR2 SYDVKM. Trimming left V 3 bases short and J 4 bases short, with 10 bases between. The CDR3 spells CASSFRGNGNTIYF. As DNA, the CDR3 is TGTGCCAGCAGTTTCAGAGGGAACGGAAACACCATATATTTT.

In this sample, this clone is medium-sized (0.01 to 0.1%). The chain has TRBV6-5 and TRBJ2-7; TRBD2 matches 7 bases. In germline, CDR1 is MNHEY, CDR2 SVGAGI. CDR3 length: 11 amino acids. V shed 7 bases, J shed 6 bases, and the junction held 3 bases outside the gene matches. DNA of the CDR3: TGTGCCAGCACCGGCGGGGGCGAGCAGTACTTC. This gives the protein CASTGGGEQYF.

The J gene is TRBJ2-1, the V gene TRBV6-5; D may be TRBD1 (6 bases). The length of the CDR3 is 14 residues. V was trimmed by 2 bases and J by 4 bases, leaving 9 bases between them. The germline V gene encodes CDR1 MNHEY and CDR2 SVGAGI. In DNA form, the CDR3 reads TGTGCCAGCAGTTACGCAGGGGAGTACAATGAGCAGTTCTTC. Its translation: CASSYAGEYNEQFF.

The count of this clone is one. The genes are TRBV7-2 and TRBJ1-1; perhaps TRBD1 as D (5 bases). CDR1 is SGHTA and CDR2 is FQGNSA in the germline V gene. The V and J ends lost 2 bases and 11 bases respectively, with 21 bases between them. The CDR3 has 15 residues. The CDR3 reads CASSLQPLFGEGAFF. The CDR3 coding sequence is TGTGCCAGCAGCTTACAGCCGCTCTTTGGGGAGGGGGCTTTCTTT.

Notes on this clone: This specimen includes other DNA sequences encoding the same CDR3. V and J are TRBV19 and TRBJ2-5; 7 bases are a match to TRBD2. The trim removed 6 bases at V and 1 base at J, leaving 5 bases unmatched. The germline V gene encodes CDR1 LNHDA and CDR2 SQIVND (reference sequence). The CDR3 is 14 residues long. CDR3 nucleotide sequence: TGTGCCAGTAGGAGAACGGGGGGCCAAGAGACCCAGTACTTC. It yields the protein CASRRTGGQETQYF.

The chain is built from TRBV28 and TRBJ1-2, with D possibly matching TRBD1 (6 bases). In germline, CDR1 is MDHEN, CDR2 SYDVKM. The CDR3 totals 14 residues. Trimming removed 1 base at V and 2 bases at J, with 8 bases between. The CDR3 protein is CASSLFGQNYGYTF. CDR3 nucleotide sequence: TGTGCCAGCAGTTTATTTGGACAGAACTATGGCTACACCTTC.